The 25 T cell receptor beta chains below come from one sample, sequenced in a study of graft-versus-host responses after intestinal transplantation. Assay: immunoSEQ multiplex PCR; the TCRdb copy retains only in-frame clones and omits some. This sample yields some 39,000 clones, of which more than 80% are seen a single time; approximately 4% belongs to the top ten. This specimen consisted of PBMCs, obtained roughly 780 days after intestinal transplantation. The source is a human patient who received an intestinal transplant, so some T cells may come from the graft donor.

This CDR3 is CASSLAGDALPDTQYF. For the CDR3, the DNA is TGTGCCAGCAGCTTAGCGGGAGATGCCTTGCCTGATACGCAGTATTTT. This rearrangement joins TRBV7-9 to TRBJ2-3; possible D gene TRBD2, 5 bases. The CDR3 covers 16 residues. With 0 bases removed from V and 6 bases from J, the gap between germline ends came to 16 bases. CDR1 SEHNR and CDR2 FQNEAQ come from the germline V gene (reference sequence).

The CDR3 reads CSGAQQYF. The CDR3 DNA follows: TGCAGTGGGGCCCAGCAGTACTTC. The rearrangement links TRBV20-1 to TRBJ2-7; D remains ambiguous. Trimming cost V 7 bases and J 8 bases, with 6 bases left between them. CDR1 is DFQATT, CDR2 SNEGSKA, per germline (reference sequence). The length of the CDR3 is 8 residues.

The chain recombines TRBV13 with TRBJ1-5; D call uncertain. Germline CDR1 is PRHDT and CDR2 is FYEKMQ (reference sequence). The length of the CDR3 is 12 residues. V was pared by 1 base and J by 6 bases, with 4 bases between. The CDR3 protein is CASSLEGQPQHF. CDR3 DNA sequence: TGTGCCAGCAGCTTAGAGGGTCAGCCCCAGCATTTT.

This chain joins TRBV4-1 and TRBJ2-3, with TRBD2 as a possible D gene (6 bases). The ends were cut back, 1 base at V and 0 bases at J, with 14 bases in the middle. The CDR3 totals 17 residues. Germline values: CDR1 MGHRA, CDR2 YSYEKL. CDR3 sequence (DNA): TGCGCCAGCAGCCAAGTGGGGGTAGGGAGGAGCACAGATACGCAGTATTTT. Amino acids: CASSQVGVGRSTDTQYF.

The chain uses TRBV19 and TRBJ2-7; TRBD2 might be the D (6 bases). V lost 2 bases and J 2 bases, leaving 10 bases between the germline ends. CDR3 length: 14 residues. From germline, CDR1 is LNHDA and CDR2 SQIVND (reference sequence). CDR3 residues: CASSIWGDTYEQYF. In DNA form, the CDR3 reads TGTGCCAGTAGTATATGGGGGGATACCTACGAGCAGTACTTC.

The J gene is TRBJ2-5, the V gene TRBV18; 12 nucleotides line up with TRBD2. This CDR3 has 16 residues. Germline CDR1 reads KGHSH; CDR2 reads LQKENI. The V gene end was trimmed by 2 bases and the J gene end by 5 bases; junction bases not matched to a gene: 6. CDR3 sequence reads: CASSPATSGGQETQYF. The CDR3 DNA sequence: TGTGCCAGCTCACCAGCGACTAGCGGGGGCCAGGAGACCCAGTACTTC.

V and J are TRBV9 and TRBJ2-1, with TRBD2 identical over 8 bases. After removal of 1 base from V and 3 bases from J, the junction contained 9 bases not matched to a gene. Germline CDR1 and CDR2: SGDLS and YYNGEE. The CDR3 totals 17 residues. DNA for the CDR3: TGTGCCAGCAGCGTAAGGGGCCGGGAGGGGGGCTACAATGAGCAGTTCTTC. The encoded protein is CASSVRGREGGYNEQFF.

This clone has a single count. In DNA form, the CDR3 reads TGTGCCAGCAGCTTAGAGGTACAACCAGGATACAATGAGCAGTTCTTC. Protein: CASSLEVQPGYNEQFF. The chain recombines TRBV7-3 with TRBJ2-1; D call uncertain. Germline lookup yields CDR1 SGHTA and CDR2 FQGTGA. V lost 2 bases to trimming and J lost 4 bases, with 15 bases between them. The CDR3 covers 16 residues.

V usage is TRBV5-4 and J usage is TRBJ1-4; D may be TRBD1 (6 bases). V was shortened by 4 bases and J by 8 bases, with 12 bases between the two germline ends. Per the germline V gene, CDR1 is SGHNT and CDR2 is YYREEE (reference sequence). The CDR3 is made up of 13 amino acids. DNA of the CDR3: TGTGCCAGCAGCCCCTTCGGACAGGAAAAACTGTTTTTT. Protein product: CASSPFGQEKLFF.

The genes are TRBV18 and TRBJ1-4; weak D call: TRBD1 (6 bases). V lost 3 bases, J lost 0 bases, and 11 bases lay in between. Germline loops: CDR1 KGHSH, CDR2 LQKENI. The CDR3 loop spans 16 amino acids. The CDR3 loop reads CASSPPTGATNEKLFF. The CDR3 coding sequence is TGTGCCAGCTCACCCCCGACAGGTGCAACTAATGAAAAACTGTTTTTT.

The rearrangement uses TRBV11-3 and TRBJ2-7; 7 nucleotides agree with TRBD1. This CDR3 comprises 12 residues. The germline gives CDR1 SGHNT, CDR2 YENEEA. Germline trimming cut 5 bases from V and 5 bases from J; bases unmatched to any gene: 3. In DNA, the CDR3 is TGTGCCAGCAGCCCTGACAGGGACGAGCAGTACTTC. It codes for CASSPDRDEQYF.

Remarks on this clone: A junction boundary mismatches the germline segment, possibly from a read error. The chain joins TRBV11-1 to TRBJ2-1; possible D gene TRBD2, 7 bases. Germline values: CDR1 SGHAT, CDR2 FQDESV (reference sequence). The CDR3 has 13 amino acids. The CDR3 nucleotides are TGTGCCAGCAGCTTAGAAGGGGGGGCATTAGGAATCTTC. This translates into CASSLEGGALGIF.

Points on this clone: The sample carries other DNA sequences with the same CDR3. CDR3 sequence (DNA): TGCGCCAGCAGCTTACCCCAGGGATCCGGGGAGCTGTTTTTT. It translates to CASSLPQGSGELFF. The V and J genes are TRBV5-1 and TRBJ2-2; possible D gene TRBD1, 5 bases. Deletions cut 2 bases from V and 6 bases from J, with 11 bases between. Germline CDR1 and CDR2: SGHRS and YFSETQ. The CDR3 totals 14 residues.

This rearrangement joins TRBV29-1 to TRBJ2-7; D uncertain. CDR3 length: 12 residues. From germline, CDR1 is SQVTM and CDR2 ANQGSEA. Trimming took off 1 base at V and 2 bases at J, with 6 bases between the two ends. This CDR3 reads CSVEGGPYEQYF. As DNA, the CDR3 is TGCAGCGTTGAAGGCGGACCCTACGAGCAGTACTTC.

The chain uses TRBV6-1 and TRBJ2-3, with TRBD2 matching over 7 bases. CDR3 length: 11 residues. The V segment lost 8 bases and the J segment 11 bases; nucleotides outside the gene matches: 7. Germline V gene data show CDR1 as MNHNS and CDR2 as SASEGT. In DNA, the CDR3 is TGTGCCAGCCCCCAGCGGGGTCGGCAGTATTTT. Protein product: CASPQRGRQYF.

The V gene is TRBV7-9, the J gene TRBJ1-1, with D maybe TRBD1 (5 bases). Trimming removed 0 bases from V and 5 bases from J, with 10 bases in between. The CDR3 covers 14 residues. Germline CDR1 reads SEHNR; CDR2 reads FQNEAQ (reference sequence). DNA of the CDR3: TGTGCCAGCAGCTTAGCTGGGGGGATGACTGAAGCTTTCTTT. As protein: CASSLAGGMTEAFF.

The gene calls are TRBV23-1 and TRBJ1-1, with D perhaps TRBD1 (5 bases). TRBV23-1 is an ORF for which the function is uncertain. This CDR3 region has 15 residues. The germline V and J ends were trimmed by 2 bases and 0 bases, with 10 bases remaining between them. In DNA form, the CDR3 reads TGCGCCAGCAGTCAAAAGACAGAATTGAACACTGAAGCTTTCTTT. Translated: CASSQKTELNTEAFF.

The J gene is TRBJ2-4, the V gene TRBV18; unclear D gene. There are 17 residues in the CDR3. The germline V and J ends were trimmed by 0 bases and 1 base, with 13 bases remaining between them. Germline assignment: CDR1 KGHSH and CDR2 LQKENI. CDR3 loop: CASSPPSNSGAKNIQYF. The CDR3 coding sequence is TGTGCCAGCTCACCACCGAGCAACAGTGGCGCCAAAAACATTCAGTACTTC.

The chain employs TRBV5-1 and TRBJ2-2, with D possibly matching TRBD1 (5 bases). The V end lost 4 bases, the J end lost 3 bases, and 10 bases lay between the germline ends. The CDR3 covers 14 residues. The V gene's germline CDR1 is SGHRS and CDR2 YFSETQ. CDR3 DNA: TGCGCCAGCAGCGTACAGGCCGACACCGGGGAGCTGTTTTTT. Amino acid sequence: CASSVQADTGELFF.

The chain is built from TRBV7-2 and TRBJ1-4, with D tentatively TRBD1 (5 bases). Trimming left V 5 bases short and J 7 bases short, with 14 bases between. CDR3 length: 14 amino acids. Germline-derived CDR1 and CDR2 are SGHTA and FQGNSA. For the CDR3, the DNA is TGTGCCAGCAGCGTTACCACGGGGGGTGAAAAACTGTTTTTT. Amino acids: CASSVTTGGEKLFF. Supplemented by reference TRBV7-2 and TRBJ1-4, the full variable domain reads GAGVSQSPSNKVTEKGKDVELRCDPISGHTALYWYRQSLGQGLEFLIYFQGNSAPDKSGLPSDRFSAERTGGSVSTLTIQRTQQEDSAVYLCASSVTTGGEKLFFGSGTQLSVL.

The chain recombines TRBV27 with TRBJ2-1; TRBD2 matches 12 bases. V shed 5 bases and J 7 bases; nucleotides not matched to a gene: 3. In germline, CDR1 is MNHEY, CDR2 SMNVEV (reference sequence). The CDR3 extends over 14 amino acids. CDR3 in amino acids: CASSGTSGWNEQFF. The CDR3 coding sequence is TGTGCCAGCAGTGGGACTAGCGGGTGGAATGAGCAGTTCTTC.

This clone was observed once. The chain combines TRBV25-1 with TRBJ2-5, with D maybe TRBD2 (5 bases). The CDR3 contains 14 residues. Germline V lookup: CDR1 MGHDK, CDR2 SYGVNS. V lost 4 bases, J lost 4 bases, and 13 bases lay in between. The CDR3 is CASSATRGGETQYF. The CDR3 DNA reads TGTGCCAGCAGTGCCACCCGGGGTGGAGAGACCCAGTACTTC.

The rearrangement links TRBV9 to TRBJ2-1; D is ambiguous. The CDR3 runs 14 residues. Per the germline V gene, CDR1 is SGDLS and CDR2 is YYNGEE. Deletions cut 0 bases from V and 7 bases from J, with 11 bases between. CDR3 sequence: CASSVDSGSNEQFF. Written as DNA, the CDR3 is TGTGCCAGCAGCGTAGATTCCGGCTCGAATGAGCAGTTCTTC.

The V and J genes are TRBV7-7 and TRBJ2-2, with TRBD2 matching 15 bases. V shed 5 bases, J shed 9 bases, and the junction held 10 bases outside the gene matches. CDR3 length equals 17 residues. Looked up from germline, CDR1 is SSHAT and CDR2 is FNYEAQ (reference sequence). CDR3 protein: CASSQGLAGGTGRELFF. In DNA form, the CDR3 reads TGTGCCAGCAGCCAAGGACTAGCGGGAGGGACCGGCCGGGAGCTGTTTTTT.

The gene calls are TRBV15 and TRBJ1-2; 9 bases map to TRBD1. V was pared by 3 bases and J by 6 bases, with 8 bases of the junction left unmatched. The germline CDR1 and CDR2 sequences are LNHNV and YYDKDF (reference sequence). This CDR3 spans 15 amino acids. CDR3 DNA: TGTGCCACCAGCAGTCAGACAGGGGGGTCCGATGGCTACACCTTC. As protein: CATSSQTGGSDGYTF.